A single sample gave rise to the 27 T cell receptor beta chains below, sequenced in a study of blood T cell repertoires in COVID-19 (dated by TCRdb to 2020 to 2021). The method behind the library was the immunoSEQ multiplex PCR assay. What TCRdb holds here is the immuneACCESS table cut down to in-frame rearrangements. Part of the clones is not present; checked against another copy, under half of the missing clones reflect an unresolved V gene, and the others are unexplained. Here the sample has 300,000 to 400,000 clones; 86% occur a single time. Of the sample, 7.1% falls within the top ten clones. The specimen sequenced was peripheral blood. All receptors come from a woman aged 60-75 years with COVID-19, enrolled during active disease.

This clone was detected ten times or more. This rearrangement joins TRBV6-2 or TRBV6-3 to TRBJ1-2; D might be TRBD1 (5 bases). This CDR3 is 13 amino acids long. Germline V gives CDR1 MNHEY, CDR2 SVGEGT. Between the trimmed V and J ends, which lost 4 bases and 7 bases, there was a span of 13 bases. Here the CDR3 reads CASSFLDTSGYTF. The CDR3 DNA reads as TGTGCCAGCAGTTTCCTGGACACTTCTGGCTACACCTTC.

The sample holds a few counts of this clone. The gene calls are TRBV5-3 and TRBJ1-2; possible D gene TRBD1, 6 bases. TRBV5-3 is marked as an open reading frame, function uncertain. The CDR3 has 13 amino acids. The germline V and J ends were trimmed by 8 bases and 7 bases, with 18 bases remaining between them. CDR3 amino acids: CASQGSLTCGYTF. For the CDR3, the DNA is TGTGCCAGTCAGGGGAGCCTAACTTGTGGCTACACCTTC.

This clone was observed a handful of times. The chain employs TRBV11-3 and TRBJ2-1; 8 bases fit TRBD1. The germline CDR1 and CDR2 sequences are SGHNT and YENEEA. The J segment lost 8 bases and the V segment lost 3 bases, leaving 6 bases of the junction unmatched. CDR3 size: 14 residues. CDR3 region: CASSFQGAGYEQFF. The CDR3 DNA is TGTGCCAGCAGCTTTCAGGGGGCGGGATATGAGCAGTTCTTC.

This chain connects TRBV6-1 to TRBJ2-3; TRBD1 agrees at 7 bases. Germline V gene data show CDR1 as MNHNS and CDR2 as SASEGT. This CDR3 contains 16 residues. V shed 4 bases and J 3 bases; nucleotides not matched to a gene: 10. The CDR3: CASSGDREYRTDTQYF. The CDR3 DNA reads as TGTGCCAGCAGTGGAGACAGGGAGTATAGGACAGATACGCAGTATTTT.

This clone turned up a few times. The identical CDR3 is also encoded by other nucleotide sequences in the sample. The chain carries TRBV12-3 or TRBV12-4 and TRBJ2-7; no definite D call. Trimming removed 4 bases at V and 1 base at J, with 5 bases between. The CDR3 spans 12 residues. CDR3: CASSSGSYEQYF. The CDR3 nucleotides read TGTGCCAGCAGTTCCGGGTCCTACGAGCAGTACTTC.

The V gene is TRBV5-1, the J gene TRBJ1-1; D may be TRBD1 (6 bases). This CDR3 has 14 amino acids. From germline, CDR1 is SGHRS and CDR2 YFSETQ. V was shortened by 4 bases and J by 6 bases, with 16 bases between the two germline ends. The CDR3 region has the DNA TGCGCCAGCAGCGCGCTAGGGGGGGAGGCTGAAGCTTTCTTT. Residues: CASSALGGEAEAFF.

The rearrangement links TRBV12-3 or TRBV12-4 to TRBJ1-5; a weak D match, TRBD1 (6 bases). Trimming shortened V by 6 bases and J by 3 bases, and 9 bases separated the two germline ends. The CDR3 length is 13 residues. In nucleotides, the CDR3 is TGTGCCAGCAGGCCGGGACACAATCAGCCCCAGCATTTT. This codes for CASRPGHNQPQHF.

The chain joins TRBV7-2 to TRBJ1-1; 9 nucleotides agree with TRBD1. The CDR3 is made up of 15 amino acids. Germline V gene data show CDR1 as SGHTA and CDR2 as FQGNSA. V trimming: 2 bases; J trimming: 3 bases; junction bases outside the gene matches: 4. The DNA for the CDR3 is TGTGCCAGCAGCTTACAGGGACAGGGATACACTGAAGCTTTCTTT. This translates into CASSLQGQGYTEAFF.

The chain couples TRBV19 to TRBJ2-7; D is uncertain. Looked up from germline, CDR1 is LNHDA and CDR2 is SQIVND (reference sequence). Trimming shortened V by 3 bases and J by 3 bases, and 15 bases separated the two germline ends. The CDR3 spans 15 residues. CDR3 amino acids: CASSISLKSGYEQYF. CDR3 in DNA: TGTGCCAGTAGTATTTCCCTAAAGTCAGGCTACGAGCAGTACTTC.

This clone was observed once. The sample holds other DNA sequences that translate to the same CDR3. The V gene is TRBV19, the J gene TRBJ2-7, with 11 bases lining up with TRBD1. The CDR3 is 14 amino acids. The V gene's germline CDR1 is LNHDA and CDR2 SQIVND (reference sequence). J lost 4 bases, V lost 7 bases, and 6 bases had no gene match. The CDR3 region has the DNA TGTGCCAGTACCCCTGGACAGGGGGCTTACGAGCAGTACTTC. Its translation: CASTPGQGAYEQYF.

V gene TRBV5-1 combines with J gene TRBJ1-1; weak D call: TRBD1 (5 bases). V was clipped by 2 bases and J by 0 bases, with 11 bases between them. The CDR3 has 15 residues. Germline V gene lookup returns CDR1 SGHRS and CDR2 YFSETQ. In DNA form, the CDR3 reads TGCGCCAGCAGCTTAGTCTCAGGGTTGAACACTGAAGCTTTCTTT. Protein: CASSLVSGLNTEAFF.

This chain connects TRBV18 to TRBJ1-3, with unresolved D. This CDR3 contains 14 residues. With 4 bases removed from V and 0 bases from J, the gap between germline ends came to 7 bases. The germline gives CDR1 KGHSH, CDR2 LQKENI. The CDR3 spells CASSLGSSGNTIYF. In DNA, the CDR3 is TGTGCCAGCTCACTCGGGAGCTCTGGAAACACCATATATTTT.

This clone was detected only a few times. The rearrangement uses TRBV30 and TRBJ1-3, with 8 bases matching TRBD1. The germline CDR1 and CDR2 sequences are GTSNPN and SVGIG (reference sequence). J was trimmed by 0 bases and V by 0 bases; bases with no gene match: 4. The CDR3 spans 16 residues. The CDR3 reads CAWSVFDRGSGNTIYF. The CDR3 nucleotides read TGTGCCTGGAGTGTATTCGACAGGGGCTCTGGAAACACCATATATTTT.

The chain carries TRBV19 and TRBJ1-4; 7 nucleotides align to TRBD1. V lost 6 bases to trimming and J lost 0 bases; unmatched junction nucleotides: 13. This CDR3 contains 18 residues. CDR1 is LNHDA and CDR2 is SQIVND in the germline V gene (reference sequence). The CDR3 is CASSRARDSRTTNEKLFF. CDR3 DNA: TGTGCCAGTAGCCGAGCCCGGGACAGCCGGACAACTAATGAAAAACTGTTTTTT.

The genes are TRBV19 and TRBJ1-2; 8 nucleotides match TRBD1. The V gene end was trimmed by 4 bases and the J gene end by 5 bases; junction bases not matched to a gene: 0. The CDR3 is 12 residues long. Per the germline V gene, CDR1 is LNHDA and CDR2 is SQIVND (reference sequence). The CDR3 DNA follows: TGTGCCAGTAGTAACAGGGGGTATGGCTACACCTTC. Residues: CASSNRGYGYTF. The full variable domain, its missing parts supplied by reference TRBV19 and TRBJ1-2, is DGGITQSPKYLFRKEGQNVTLSCEQNLNHDAMYWYRQDPGQGLRLIYYSQIVNDFQKGDIAEGYSVSREKKESFPLTVTSAQKNPTAFYLCASSNRGYGYTFGSGTRLTVV.

The CDR3 sequence: CASSPSPRSEAFF. CDR3 sequence (DNA): TGTGCCAGCAGCCCCTCTCCCCGGTCTGAAGCTTTCTTT. V usage is TRBV13 and J usage is TRBJ1-1; D is uncertain. In germline, CDR1 is PRHDT, CDR2 FYEKMQ (reference sequence). Trimming cost V 5 bases and J 6 bases, with 13 bases left between them. CDR3 length equals 13 residues.

CDR3 residues: CASSLEGVQETQYF. CDR3 nucleotides: TGCGCCAGCAGCTTGGAGGGGGTGCAAGAGACCCAGTACTTC. The J gene is TRBJ2-5, the V gene TRBV5-1; a possible D gene is TRBD1 (6 bases). The V and J ends lost 0 bases and 2 bases respectively, with 8 bases between them. The germline V gene has CDR1 SGHRS and CDR2 YFSETQ. The CDR3 contains 14 residues. Full variable domain (missing parts from reference TRBV5-1 and TRBJ2-5): KAGVTQTPRYLIKTRGQQVTLSCSPISGHRSVSWYQQTPGQGLQFLFEYFSETQRNKGNFPGRFSGRQFSNSRSEMNVSTLELGDSALYLCASSLEGVQETQYFGPGTRLLVL.

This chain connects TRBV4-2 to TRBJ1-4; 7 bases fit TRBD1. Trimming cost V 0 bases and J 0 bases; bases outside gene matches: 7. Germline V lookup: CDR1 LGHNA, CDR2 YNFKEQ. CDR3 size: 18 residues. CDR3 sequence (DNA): TGTGCCAGCAGCCAAGATGGCTTAGGGGGCCCAACTAATGAAAAACTGTTTTTT. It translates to CASSQDGLGGPTNEKLFF.

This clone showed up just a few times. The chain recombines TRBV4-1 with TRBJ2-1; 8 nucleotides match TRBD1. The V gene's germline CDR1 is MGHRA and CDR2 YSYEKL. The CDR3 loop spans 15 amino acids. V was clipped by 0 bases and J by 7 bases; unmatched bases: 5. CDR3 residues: CASSQDMGQVNEQFF. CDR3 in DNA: TGCGCCAGCAGCCAAGATATGGGACAGGTTAATGAGCAGTTCTTC.

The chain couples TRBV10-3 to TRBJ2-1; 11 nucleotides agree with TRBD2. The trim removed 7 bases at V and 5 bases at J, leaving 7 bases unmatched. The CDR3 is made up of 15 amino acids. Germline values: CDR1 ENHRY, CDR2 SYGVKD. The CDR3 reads CAINAGTSGNNEQFF. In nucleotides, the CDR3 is TGTGCCATCAATGCCGGGACTAGCGGTAACAATGAGCAGTTCTTC.

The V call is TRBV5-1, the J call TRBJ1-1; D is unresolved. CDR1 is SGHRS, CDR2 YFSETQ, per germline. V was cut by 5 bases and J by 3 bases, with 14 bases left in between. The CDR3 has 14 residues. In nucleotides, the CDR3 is TGCGCCAGCAGTTTAACAACATCTTACACTGAAGCTTTCTTT. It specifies CASSLTTSYTEAFF.

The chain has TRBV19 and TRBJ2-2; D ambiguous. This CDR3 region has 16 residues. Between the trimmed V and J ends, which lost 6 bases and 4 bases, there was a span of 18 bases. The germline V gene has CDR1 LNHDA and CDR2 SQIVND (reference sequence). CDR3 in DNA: TGTGCCAGTAGGGTGGTTCTCCCCTGGAGCACCGGGGAGCTGTTTTTT. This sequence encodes CASRVVLPWSTGELFF.

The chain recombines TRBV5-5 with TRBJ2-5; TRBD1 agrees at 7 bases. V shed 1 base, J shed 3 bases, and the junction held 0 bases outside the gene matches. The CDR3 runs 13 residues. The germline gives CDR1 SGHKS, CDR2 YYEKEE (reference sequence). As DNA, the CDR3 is TGTGCCAGCAGCTTGCAGGGGGAAGAGACCCAGTACTTC. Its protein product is CASSLQGEETQYF.

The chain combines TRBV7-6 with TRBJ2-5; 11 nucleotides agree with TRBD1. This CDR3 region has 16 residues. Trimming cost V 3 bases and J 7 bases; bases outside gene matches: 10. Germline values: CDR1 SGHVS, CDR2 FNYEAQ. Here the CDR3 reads CASSLNLPGQGVTQYF. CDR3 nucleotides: TGTGCCAGCAGCTTGAATCTTCCGGGACAGGGGGTGACCCAGTACTTC.

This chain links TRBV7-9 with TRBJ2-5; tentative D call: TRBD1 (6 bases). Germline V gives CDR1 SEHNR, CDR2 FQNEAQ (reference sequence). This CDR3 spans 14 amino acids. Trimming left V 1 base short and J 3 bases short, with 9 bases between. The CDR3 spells CASSLVDSKETQYF. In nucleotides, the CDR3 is TGTGCCAGCAGCTTAGTGGACAGCAAAGAGACCCAGTACTTC. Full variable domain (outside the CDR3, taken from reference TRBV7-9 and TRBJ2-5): DTGVSQNPRHKITKRGQNVTFRCDPISEHNRLYWYRQTLGQGPEFLTYFQNEAQLEKSRLLSDRFSAERPKGSFSTLEIQRTEQGDSAMYLCASSLVDSKETQYFGPGTRLLVL.

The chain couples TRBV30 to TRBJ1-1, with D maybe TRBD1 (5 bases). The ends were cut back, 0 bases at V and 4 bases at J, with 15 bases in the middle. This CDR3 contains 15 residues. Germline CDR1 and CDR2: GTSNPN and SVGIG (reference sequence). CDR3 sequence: CAWSVVGQGGTEAFF. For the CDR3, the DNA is TGTGCCTGGAGTGTCGTTGGGCAGGGTGGCACTGAAGCTTTCTTT. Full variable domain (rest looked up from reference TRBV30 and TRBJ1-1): SQTIHQWPATLVQPVGSPLSLECTVEGTSNPNLYWYRQAAGRGLQLLFYSVGIGQISSEVPQNLSASRPQDRQFILSSKKLLLSDSGFYLCAWSVVGQGGTEAFFGQGTRLTVV.

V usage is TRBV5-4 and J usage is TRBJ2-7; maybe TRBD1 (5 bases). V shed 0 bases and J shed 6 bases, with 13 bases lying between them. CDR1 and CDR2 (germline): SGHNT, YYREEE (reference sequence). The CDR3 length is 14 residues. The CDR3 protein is CASSLALTVSEQYF. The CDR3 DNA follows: TGTGCCAGCAGCTTGGCGTTGACAGTTTCCGAGCAGTACTTC.